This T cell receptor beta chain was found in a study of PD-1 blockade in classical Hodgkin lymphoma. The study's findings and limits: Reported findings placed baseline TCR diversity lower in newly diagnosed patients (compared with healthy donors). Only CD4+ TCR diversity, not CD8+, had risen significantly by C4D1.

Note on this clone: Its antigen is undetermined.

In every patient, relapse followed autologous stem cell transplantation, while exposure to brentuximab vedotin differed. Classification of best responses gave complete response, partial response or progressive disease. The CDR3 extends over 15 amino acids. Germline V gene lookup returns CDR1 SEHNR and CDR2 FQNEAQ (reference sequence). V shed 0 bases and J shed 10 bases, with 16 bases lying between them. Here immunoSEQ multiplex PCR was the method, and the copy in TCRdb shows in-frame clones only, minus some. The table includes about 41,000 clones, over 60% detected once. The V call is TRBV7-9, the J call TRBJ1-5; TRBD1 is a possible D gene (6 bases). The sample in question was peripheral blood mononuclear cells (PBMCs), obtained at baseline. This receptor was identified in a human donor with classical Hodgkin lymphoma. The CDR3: CASSLAGQGQGPQHF. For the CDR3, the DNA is TGTGCCAGCAGCTTAGCGGGGCAGGGGCAAGGACCCCAGCATTTT.